Below, one T cell receptor (beta chain) is given with its context. Antigen: not known. The sample originates from a study of blood T cells in healthy people across ages. Study results and caveats: Investigators treated diversity estimates from one million T cells as underestimates.

The V end lost 4 bases, the J end lost 2 bases, and 12 bases lay between the germline ends. CDR3 size: 14 residues. Germline loops: CDR1 SEHNR, CDR2 FQNEAQ (reference sequence). The second PCR ran about 6 to 11 cycles with a sample-barcoded 5' primer and J-beta primers. One entry per CDR3 protein, called by TCRdb with MiXCR from the 5' RACE reads. The table includes about 700,000 distinct CDR3 sequences, less than 40% detected once. The receptor's source is a woman at least 80 years old in good health. Source material: blood. The chain uses TRBV7-9 and TRBJ2-7; D uncertain. The chain's CDR3 is CASSSPGAAYEQYF. CDR3 DNA sequence: TGTGCCAGCAGCTCCCCGGGCGCCGCCTACGAGCAGTACTTC.